This TCR beta chain was identified in a study of T cell responses to AZD1222 COVID-19 vaccine. Study observations and caveats: Repertoire sampling occurred only after the peak T cell response.

Turning to this clone: Its antigen is currently unknown.

V dropped 8 bases and J dropped 7 bases, with 12 bases sitting between them. The germline gives CDR1 KGHSH, CDR2 LQKENI. The CDR3 consists of 13 residues. The assay was immunoSEQ multiplex PCR, and TCRdb's table has in-frame clones only and misses some. This repertoire shows tens of thousands of clones, around 87% found once; its top ten account for more than 15%. Investigators merged groups given second doses at roughly 4 or roughly 12 weeks. The source of this sequence is an adult who received the AZD1222 COVID-19 vaccine. V and J are TRBV18 and TRBJ1-6; a possible D gene is TRBD1 (6 bases). The specimen was peripheral blood, collected 28 days after the second AZD1222 dose. CDR3 nucleotides: TGTGCCAGCGCCCCGGACAGAAATTCACCCCTCCACTTT. The encoded protein is CASAPDRNSPLHF.